The next 14 T cell receptor beta chains were all read from a single sample in a study of blood T cell repertoires in COVID-19 (dated by TCRdb to 2020 to 2022). Libraries came from the immunoSEQ multiplex PCR assay. TCRdb stores this immuneACCESS table with in-frame sequences only. Part of the clones is absent; in the studies checked, under half of the shortfall reflects unresolved V genes, and no reason is known for the rest. In this sample the table shows roughly 250,000 clones, about 88% of which occur a single time. The top ten hold less than 5% of the sample. What was sequenced was peripheral blood. The receptors shown here come from a man aged 55 to 70 who had recovered from COVID-19.

The chain is built from TRBV7-9 and TRBJ1-1; D unresolved. The CDR3 is 14 residues long. The germline CDR1 and CDR2 sequences are SEHNR and FQNEAQ (reference sequence). V lost 5 bases and J 0 bases, leaving 10 bases between the germline ends. The DNA for the CDR3 is TGTGCCAGCAGCCCGGACTTCCTGAACACTGAAGCTTTCTTT. Translated: CASSPDFLNTEAFF.

J is TRBJ2-7 and V is TRBV5-1; no clear D gene. Trimming shortened V by 0 bases and J by 3 bases, and 7 bases separated the two germline ends. The CDR3 has 13 amino acids. Germline V gene data show CDR1 as SGHRS and CDR2 as YFSETQ. CDR3 nucleotide sequence: TGCGCCAGCAGCTTGGACGGGTACTACGAGCAGTACTTC. Translation: CASSLDGYYEQYF.

Here the CDR3 DNA reads TGTGCCAGCAGGGGGGCAGACTATGGCTACACCTTC. Translation gives CASRGADYGYTF. The rearrangement uses TRBV9 and TRBJ1-2; perhaps TRBD1 as D (6 bases). This CDR3 has 12 amino acids. Germline values: CDR1 SGDLS, CDR2 YYNGEE. V lost 5 bases and J 3 bases, leaving 8 bases between the germline ends.

This chain links TRBV27 with TRBJ2-7; possible D gene TRBD2, 5 bases. The V end was cut by 5 bases, the J end by 4 bases, with 15 bases between. The CDR3 has 14 residues. Germline assignment: CDR1 MNHEY and CDR2 SMNVEV (reference sequence). CDR3: CASSPEGQEYEQYF. CDR3 nucleotide sequence: TGTGCCAGCAGTCCCGAGGGTCAGGAGTACGAGCAGTACTTC.

The CDR3 DNA reads TGTGCCAGCAGCTTAGTACAGGGGGGTGGCTACACCTTC. Protein sequence: CASSLVQGGGYTF. J is TRBJ1-2 and V is TRBV7-6, with 8 positions matching TRBD1. Germline CDR1 reads SGHVS; CDR2 reads FNYEAQ. J was trimmed by 7 bases and V by 1 base; bases with no gene match: 2. The CDR3 runs to 13 residues. Using reference TRBV7-6 and TRBJ1-2 for the parts outside the CDR3, the full variable domain is GAGVSQSPRYKVTKRGQDVALRCDPISGHVSLYWYRQALGQGPEFLTYFNYEAQQDKSGLPNDRFSAERPEGSISTLTIQRTEQRDSAMYRCASSLVQGGGYTFGSGTRLTVV.

The V call is TRBV18, the J call TRBJ2-7, with a tentative D call TRBD1 (5 bases). The CDR3 runs to 14 residues. Trimming took 2 bases from V and 4 from J, leaving 12 bases between them. CDR1 and CDR2 from the germline V gene are KGHSH and LQKENI. The CDR3 here is CASSPSHQGYEQYF. CDR3 bases: TGTGCCAGCTCACCAAGTCATCAGGGTTACGAGCAGTACTTC.

The J gene is TRBJ1-2, the V gene TRBV9, with 12 bases fitting TRBD1. J gave up 7 bases and V 3 bases, and 10 bases lay outside the gene matches. Germline loops: CDR1 SGDLS, CDR2 YYNGEE. The CDR3 is 16 amino acids. In nucleotides, the CDR3 is TGTGCCAGCAGCGCGGGACCGGGACAGGGGGCTCGTGGCTACACCTTC. It encodes CASSAGPGQGARGYTF.

This chain links TRBV6-1 with TRBJ2-1; weak D call: TRBD2 (7 bases). CDR1 is MNHNS, CDR2 SASEGT, per germline. The CDR3 is 16 amino acids. The V end was cut by 4 bases, the J end by 8 bases, with 21 bases between. CDR3 bases: TGTGCCAGCAGTGCCGTCGGGGGGCCCCCTCCAGATGAGCAGTTCTTC. Residues: CASSAVGGPPPDEQFF.

This clone was seen just once. This chain links TRBV6-6 with TRBJ1-3; D might be TRBD1 (6 bases). Trimming shortened V by 0 bases and J by 2 bases, and 11 bases separated the two germline ends. Germline-derived CDR1 and CDR2 are MNHNY and SVGAGI (reference sequence). CDR3 size: 16 residues. For the CDR3, the DNA is TGTGCCAGCAGTTACTCCGGGGGGCGCGCTGGAAACACCATATATTTT. Its protein is CASSYSGGRAGNTIYF.

This clone was recorded once. Compared with germline, one end of the junction differs, possibly owing to a read error. This sequence joins TRBV7-7 and TRBJ2-5, with 9 bases fitting TRBD2. The CDR3 runs to 16 residues. The germline CDR1 and CDR2 sequences are SSHAT and FNYEAQ (reference sequence). CDR3 sequence: CASSLNAGGLGETQYF. CDR3 bases: TGTGCTAGCAGCTTAAACGCGGGGGGGCTTGGAGAGACCCAGTACTTC.

The gene calls are TRBV9 and TRBJ1-5; 8 positions agree with TRBD1. The germline V gene has CDR1 SGDLS and CDR2 YYNGEE. This CDR3 is 13 amino acids long. V trimming: 2 bases; J trimming: 6 bases; junction bases outside the gene matches: 1. The CDR3 region has the DNA TGTGCCAGCAGCGTCGGACAGGGTCAGCCCCAGCATTTT. This codes for CASSVGQGQPQHF.

This clone appeared a single time. The CDR3 here is CATTQYGVAGSTDTQYF. CDR3 nucleotides: TGTGCCACCACCCAATACGGGGTAGCGGGGAGCACAGATACGCAGTATTTT. This chain links TRBV19 with TRBJ2-3; TRBD2 aligns across 8 bases. V gave up 10 bases and J gave up 0 bases; unmatched junction bases: 15. The CDR3 length is 17 residues. CDR1 LNHDA and CDR2 SQIVND come from the germline V gene (reference sequence).

The chain links TRBV30 to TRBJ1-2, with TRBD1 as a possible D gene (6 bases). The CDR3 has 13 amino acids. Trimming left V 5 bases short and J 4 bases short, with 14 bases between. Germline V gene data show CDR1 as GTSNPN and CDR2 as SVGIG (reference sequence). CDR3 amino acids: CAWAPDRLYGYTF. The CDR3 DNA is TGTGCCTGGGCACCAGACAGGCTCTATGGCTACACCTTC.

CDR3 sequence (DNA): TGCGCCAGCAGCTTGCTTCCAGGGGGCCTAAGTGGACAGCGTTACTCACCCCTCCACTTT. This codes for CASSLLPGGLSGQRYSPLHF. The gene calls are TRBV5-1 and TRBJ1-6; 8 bases are a match to TRBD1. Looked up from germline, CDR1 is SGHRS and CDR2 is YFSETQ. This CDR3 is 20 amino acids long. The V and J ends lost 1 base and 10 bases, in that order; junction bases with no gene match: 22.